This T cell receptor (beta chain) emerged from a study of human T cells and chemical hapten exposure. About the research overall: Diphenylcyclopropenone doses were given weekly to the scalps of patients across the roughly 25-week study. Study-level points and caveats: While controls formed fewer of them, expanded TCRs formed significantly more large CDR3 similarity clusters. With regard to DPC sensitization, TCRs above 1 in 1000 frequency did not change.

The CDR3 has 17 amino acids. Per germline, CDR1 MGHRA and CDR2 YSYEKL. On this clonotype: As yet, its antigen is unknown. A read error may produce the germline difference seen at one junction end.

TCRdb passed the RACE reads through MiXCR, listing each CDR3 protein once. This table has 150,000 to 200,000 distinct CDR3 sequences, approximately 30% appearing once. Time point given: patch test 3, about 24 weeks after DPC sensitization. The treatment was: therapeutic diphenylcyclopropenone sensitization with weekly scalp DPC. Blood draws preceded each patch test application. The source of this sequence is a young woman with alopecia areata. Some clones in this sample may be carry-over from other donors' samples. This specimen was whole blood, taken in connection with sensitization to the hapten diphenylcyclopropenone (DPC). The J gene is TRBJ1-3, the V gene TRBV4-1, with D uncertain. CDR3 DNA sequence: TGCGCCAGCAGCCAAGATCCGGGCAGAATCGCTGGAAACACCAAATATTTT. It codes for CASSQDPGRIAGNTKYF.